The 20 T cell receptor beta chains reported below all come from one sample, sequenced in a study of T cells after yellow fever vaccination. Each CDR3 protein is one row after TCRdb ran MiXCR on the 5' RACE reads. The profile shows 300,000 to 350,000 distinct CDR3 sequences, 4% to 5.5% of them singletons. The specimen was PBMCs, collected 15 days after the yellow fever booster vaccination. These receptors were collected from a young man who received the YFV17D yellow fever vaccine.

This clonotype was detected many times. The rearrangement uses TRBV10-3 and TRBJ2-3, with D uncertain. Trimming removed 3 bases from V and 4 bases from J, with 8 bases in between. The CDR3 totals 13 residues. Per germline, CDR1 ENHRY and CDR2 SYGVKD. The CDR3 loop reads CAISEGTSDTQYF. The CDR3 DNA reads as TGTGCCATCAGTGAAGGTACCTCAGATACGCAGTATTTT.

This clonotype has at least ten counts. The J gene is TRBJ1-1, the V gene TRBV23-1; 7 bases fit TRBD1. TRBV23-1 counts as an open reading frame of uncertain function. The CDR3 is 14 amino acids. The V segment lost 4 bases and the J segment 5 bases; nucleotides outside the gene matches: 7. CDR3: CASSLARGRTEAFF. The CDR3 DNA reads TGCGCCAGCAGTCTTGCGAGGGGGCGGACTGAAGCTTTCTTT.

This clonotype was detected many times. CDR3: CASSLAGRRDGNEQFF. The CDR3 region has the DNA TGCGCCAGCAGCTTGGCCGGTCGGCGGGACGGCAATGAGCAGTTCTTC. The chain employs TRBV5-1 and TRBJ2-1; a weak D match, TRBD2 (6 bases). Germline lookup yields CDR1 SGHRS and CDR2 YFSETQ. The CDR3 has 16 amino acids. The V end was cut by 0 bases, the J end by 6 bases, with 16 bases between.

This clonotype was seen a handful of times. The V gene is TRBV12-3 or TRBV12-4, the J gene TRBJ2-1; 10 bases are a match to TRBD2. This CDR3 is 19 amino acids long. V dropped 2 bases and J dropped 0; count of bases not matched to a gene: 10. This chain's CDR3 is CASSLTNLAGGRSYNEQFF. CDR3 sequence (DNA): TGTGCCAGCAGTTTAACCAACTTAGCGGGGGGCCGCTCCTACAATGAGCAGTTCTTC.

This clonotype appeared a few times. The chain links TRBV5-1 to TRBJ1-4; D remains unclear. CDR1 is SGHRS, CDR2 YFSETQ, per germline. The germline V and J ends were trimmed by 4 bases and 4 bases, with 8 bases remaining between them. This CDR3 comprises 13 residues. The CDR3 region has the DNA TGCGCCAGCAGCCCCGCGGATAATGAAAAACTGTTTTTT. Residues: CASSPADNEKLFF.

This clonotype was observed many times. The rearrangement links TRBV27 to TRBJ2-1; D uncertain. CDR1 and CDR2 (germline): MNHEY, SMNVEV (reference sequence). The V and J ends lost 8 bases and 8 bases respectively, with 10 bases between them. This CDR3 contains 11 residues. The CDR3 protein is CASRRYDEQFF. DNA for the CDR3: TGTGCCAGCCGAAGGTACGATGAGCAGTTCTTC.

This clonotype was counted at least ten times. The V and J genes are TRBV7-3 and TRBJ2-1, with a tentative D call TRBD2 (5 bases). V was clipped by 4 bases and J by 8 bases, with 12 bases between them. This CDR3 region has 13 residues. Germline V CDR1 and CDR2: SGHTA, FQGTGA. The DNA for the CDR3 is TGTGCCAGCAGCTGGAGAGGAGGCGATGAGCAGTTCTTC. Protein sequence: CASSWRGGDEQFF.

This clonotype has ten or more counts. The gene calls are TRBV3-1 and TRBJ1-6; 10 positions match TRBD1. Trimming cost V 6 bases and J 7 bases; bases outside gene matches: 3. Germline-derived CDR1 and CDR2 are LGHDT and YNNKEL (reference sequence). This CDR3 comprises 14 residues. The CDR3: CASSRTGGNSPLHF. CDR3 coding DNA: TGTGCCAGCAGTCGGACAGGGGGGAATTCACCCCTCCACTTT.

The V and J genes are TRBV19 and TRBJ2-7, with D possibly being TRBD1 (6 bases). Germline V lookup: CDR1 LNHDA, CDR2 SQIVND (reference sequence). The CDR3 has 13 residues. Trimming took 11 bases from V and 5 from J, leaving 19 bases between them. The CDR3 bases are TGTGCCGCCAATTCCAGGGGTATCGACGAGCAGTACGTC. This encodes CAANSRGIDEQYV.

The chain couples TRBV10-2 to TRBJ2-5, with no clear D. The V end lost 4 bases, the J end lost 4 bases, and 7 bases lay between the germline ends. The V gene's germline CDR1 is WSHSY and CDR2 SAAADI. The CDR3 consists of 12 residues. The CDR3, as DNA: TGCGCCAGCAGTGTTAAGGGAGAGACCCAGTACTTC. This gives the protein CASSVKGETQYF.

V usage is TRBV20-1 and J usage is TRBJ2-2; perhaps TRBD1 as D (5 bases). V was shortened by 0 bases and J by 3 bases, with 8 bases between the two germline ends. Germline assignment: CDR1 DFQATT and CDR2 SNEGSKA (reference sequence). The CDR3 extends over 14 amino acids. The CDR3 bases are TGCAGTGCTAGAGATAAAGGGGACACCGGGGAGCTGTTTTTT. Its translation is CSARDKGDTGELFF.

On this clonotype: An end of the junction does not agree with germline; a read error may underlie this. The gene calls are TRBV7-6 and TRBJ2-5; D unclear. The CDR3 has 13 residues. CDR1 SGHVS and CDR2 FNYEAQ come from the germline V gene. The CDR3 DNA sequence: TGTGCCTGCAGCTTCTGGGTCGAGGAGACCCAGTACTTC. It translates to CACSFWVEETQYF. Complete variable domain (other parts from reference TRBV7-6 and TRBJ2-5): GAGVSQSPRYKVTKRGQDVALRCDPISGHVSLYWYRQALGQGPEFLTYFNYEAQQDKSGLPNDRFSAERPEGSISTLTIQRTEQRDSAMYRCACSFWVEETQYFGPGTRLLVL.

The genes are TRBV12-3 or TRBV12-4 and TRBJ2-5; 14 bases fit TRBD2. The CDR3 is 16 residues long. Unmatched junction bases numbered 7, after V lost 5 bases and J lost 5 bases. In DNA form, the CDR3 reads TGTGCCAGCAGTGTACGACTAGCGGGGGGGCGGGAGACCCAGTACTTC. Translating gives CASSVRLAGGRETQYF.

This clonotype was observed many times. The rearrangement joins TRBV7-9 to TRBJ2-5, with 8 nucleotides matching TRBD2. The junction had 11 bases not matched to a gene; V was cut back by 5 bases and J by 0 bases. This CDR3 contains 17 residues. The V gene's germline CDR1 is SEHNR and CDR2 FQNEAQ (reference sequence). The CDR3 DNA reads TGTGCCAGCAGCCCCTTACCGGGTAGCGGGGACCAAGAGACCCAGTACTTC. It specifies CASSPLPGSGDQETQYF.

This clonotype has more than one count but fewer than ten. The rearrangement uses TRBV7-2 and TRBJ2-1; D ambiguous. Germline-derived CDR1 and CDR2 are SGHTA and FQGNSA. Trimming left V 4 bases short and J 9 bases short, with 19 bases between. The CDR3 sequence is 15 residues long. Written as DNA, the CDR3 is TGTGCCAGCAGCTCTTCCCCACCAACCGTCGGTGAGCAGTTCTTC. Its translation: CASSSSPPTVGEQFF.

This clonotype showed up many times. In DNA form, the CDR3 reads TGTGCCAGCAGTTTCGGACACGAGAACACTGAAGCTTTCTTT. Translation gives CASSFGHENTEAFF. V is TRBV6-9 and J is TRBJ1-1, with a possible D match to TRBD1 (5 bases). The V end was cut by 4 bases, the J end by 1 base, with 10 bases between. CDR3 length equals 14 residues. In germline, CDR1 is MNHGY, CDR2 SVAAGI.

This chain uses TRBV15 with TRBJ1-5, with D uncertain. V lost 3 bases to trimming and J lost 4 bases, with 16 bases between them. The CDR3 has 16 amino acids. In germline, CDR1 is LNHNV, CDR2 YYDKDF (reference sequence). The CDR3 DNA follows: TGTGCCACCAGCAGCCACGATTGGGGAGGGAATCAGCCCCAGCATTTT. It encodes CATSSHDWGGNQPQHF. Full variable domain (missing parts from reference TRBV15 and TRBJ1-5): DAMVIQNPRYQVTQFGKPVTLSCSQTLNHNVMYWYQQKSSQAPKLLFHYYDKDFNNEADTPDNFQSRRPNTSFCFLDIRSPGLGDTAMYLCATSSHDWGGNQPQHFGDGTRLSIL.

The chain is built from TRBV7-9 and TRBJ2-2; possible D gene TRBD2, 7 bases. Germline values: CDR1 SEHNR, CDR2 FQNEAQ (reference sequence). This CDR3 contains 14 residues. V lost 4 bases to trimming and J lost 7 bases, with 13 bases between them. CDR3 DNA: TGTGCCAGCAGCTCCACAGGGAGGGACGGGGAGCTGTTTTTT. Encoded protein: CASSSTGRDGELFF.

The chain combines TRBV28 with TRBJ1-5; D is undetermined. This CDR3 contains 12 residues. V gave up 5 bases and J gave up 5 bases, with 7 bases separating them. Germline loops: CDR1 MDHEN, CDR2 SYDVKM. The CDR3, as DNA: TGTGCCAGCAGTCCCGTTGATCAGCCCCAGCATTTT. Translation: CASSPVDQPQHF.

This clonotype has only a few counts. The chain links TRBV19 to TRBJ1-2, with 8 positions matching TRBD1. Germline V gene lookup returns CDR1 LNHDA and CDR2 SQIVND (reference sequence). J lost 1 base, V lost 5 bases, and 6 bases had no gene match. The CDR3 length is 15 residues. The CDR3: CASSPRTGLNYGYTF. CDR3 bases: TGTGCCAGTAGTCCCCGGACAGGGCTTAACTATGGCTACACCTTC.